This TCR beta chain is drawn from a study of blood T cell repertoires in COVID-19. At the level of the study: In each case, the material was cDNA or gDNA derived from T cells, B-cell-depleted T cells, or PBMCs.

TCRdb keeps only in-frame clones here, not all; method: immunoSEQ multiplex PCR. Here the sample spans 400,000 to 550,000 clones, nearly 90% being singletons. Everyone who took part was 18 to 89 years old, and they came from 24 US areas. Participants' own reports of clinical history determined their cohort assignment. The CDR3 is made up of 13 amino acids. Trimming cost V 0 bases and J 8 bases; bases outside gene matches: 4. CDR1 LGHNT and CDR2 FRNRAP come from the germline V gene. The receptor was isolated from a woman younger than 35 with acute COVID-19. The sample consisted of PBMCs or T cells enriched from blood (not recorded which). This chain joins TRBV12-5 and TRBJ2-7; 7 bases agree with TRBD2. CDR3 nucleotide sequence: TGTGCTAGTGGTTTGGTACGGGGGGACCAGCAGTACTTC. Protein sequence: CASGLVRGDQQYF.